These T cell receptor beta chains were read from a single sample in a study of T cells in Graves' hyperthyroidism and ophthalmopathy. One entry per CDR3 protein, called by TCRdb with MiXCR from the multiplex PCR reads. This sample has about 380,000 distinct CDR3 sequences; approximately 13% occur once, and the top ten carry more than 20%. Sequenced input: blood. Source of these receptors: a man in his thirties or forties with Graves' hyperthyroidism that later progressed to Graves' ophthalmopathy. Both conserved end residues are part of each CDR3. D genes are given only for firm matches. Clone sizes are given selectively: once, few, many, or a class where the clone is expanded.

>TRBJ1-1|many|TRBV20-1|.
CSAPRQDLNTEAFF
TGCAGTGCTCCACGCCAGGACCTAAACACTGAAGCTTTCTTT
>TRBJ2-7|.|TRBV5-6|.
CASSPDLEPYEQYF
TGTGCCAGCAGCCCGGATCTGGAGCCCTACGAGCAGTACTTC
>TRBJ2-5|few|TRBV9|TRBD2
CASSVEASGGSETQYF
TGTGCCAGCAGCGTAGAGGCTAGCGGGGGGTCGGAGACCCAGTACTTC
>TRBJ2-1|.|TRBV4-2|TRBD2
CASSQDLASGYNEQFF
TGTGCCAGCAGCCAAGATCTAGCTAGCGGGTACAATGAGCAGTTCTTC
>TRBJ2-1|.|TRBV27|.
CASSLSLGLAGRTYNEQFF
TGTGCCAGCAGTTTATCCCTAGGTTTGGCGGGGCGTACCTACAATGAGCAGTTCTTC
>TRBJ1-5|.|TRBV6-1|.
CASRVRAGEGNQPQHF
TGTGCCAGCAGGGTTAGGGCCGGGGAAGGCAATCAGCCCCAGCATTTT
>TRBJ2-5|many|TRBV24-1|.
CATSDRLGRETQYF
TGTGCCACCAGTGACCGACTAGGGCGAGAGACCCAGTACTTC
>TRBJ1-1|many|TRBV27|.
CASSYGPYTEAFF
TGTGCCAGCAGTTATGGACCCTACACTGAAGCTTTCTTT
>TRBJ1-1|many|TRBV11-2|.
CASSLVQGNTEAFF
TGTGCCAGCAGCTTAGTACAGGGCAACACTGAAGCTTTCTTT
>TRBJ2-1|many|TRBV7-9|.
CASSFGQNYNEQFF
TGTGCCAGCAGCTTCGGACAGAATTACAATGAGCAGTTCTTC
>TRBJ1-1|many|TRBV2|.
CASVGGAVTEAFF
TGTGCCAGTGTTGGGGGAGCAGTCACTGAAGCTTTCTTT
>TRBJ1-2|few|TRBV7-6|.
CASSPSRTANYGYTF
TGTGCCAGCAGCCCATCCAGGACAGCCAACTATGGCTACACCTTC
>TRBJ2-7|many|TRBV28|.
CASSRAGSSYEQYF
TGTGCCAGCAGTCGGGCGGGCAGCTCCTACGAGCAGTACTTC
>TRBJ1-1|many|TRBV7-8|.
CASNEPGGGGSDTEAFF
TGTGCCAGCAACGAGCCGGGGGGCGGGGGGTCTGACACTGAAGCTTTCTTT
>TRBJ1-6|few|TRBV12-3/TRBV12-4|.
CASSSLTNSPLHF
TGTGCCAGCAGCTCTCTGACTAATTCACCCCTCCACTTT
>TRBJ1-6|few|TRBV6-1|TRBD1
CASSEVGQGYRNSPLHF
TGTGCCAGCAGTGAAGTGGGACAGGGGTACAGGAATTCACCCCTCCACTTT
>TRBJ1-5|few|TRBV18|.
CASSPLNTGLNQPQHF
TGTGCCAGCTCACCATTAAACACAGGGCTGAATCAGCCCCAGCATTTT
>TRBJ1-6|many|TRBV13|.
CASSLNAALLHF
TGTGCCAGCAGCTTAAACGCGGCACTCCTCCACTTT
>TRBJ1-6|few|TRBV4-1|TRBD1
CASSPPGQEGSPLHF
TGCGCCAGCAGCCCACCGGGACAGGAGGGTTCACCCCTCCACTTT
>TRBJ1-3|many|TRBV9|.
CASSVDQGPTFGNTIYF
TGTGCCAGCAGCGTAGACCAGGGCCCGACGTTCGGAAACACCATATATTTT
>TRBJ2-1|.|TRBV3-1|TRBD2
CASSSRGRGPSYNEQFF
TGTGCCAGCAGCTCAAGAGGGAGGGGTCCCAGCTACAATGAGCAGTTCTTC
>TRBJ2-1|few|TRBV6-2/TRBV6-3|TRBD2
CASSYGTSDEQFF
TGTGCCAGCAGTTATGGGACTAGCGATGAGCAGTTCTTC
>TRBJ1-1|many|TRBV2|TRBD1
CASRLRGQGKRDTEAFF
TGTGCCAGCAGACTGAGGGGACAGGGGAAAAGGGACACTGAAGCTTTCTTT
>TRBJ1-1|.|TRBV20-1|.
CSALRGNPMNTEAFF
TGCAGTGCTCTCAGGGGAAACCCTATGAACACTGAAGCTTTCTTT
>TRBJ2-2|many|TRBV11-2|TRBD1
CASRAVHRTGETGELFF
TGTGCCAGCAGAGCCGTACACCGGACAGGGGAAACCGGGGAGCTGTTTTTT
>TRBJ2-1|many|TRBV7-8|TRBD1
CASSWDRWEQFF
TGTGCCAGCAGCTGGGACAGGTGGGAGCAGTTCTTC
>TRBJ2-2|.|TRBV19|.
CASSIRRAGNTGELFF
TGTGCCAGTAGTATAAGGAGGGCAGGGAACACCGGGGAGCTGTTTTTT